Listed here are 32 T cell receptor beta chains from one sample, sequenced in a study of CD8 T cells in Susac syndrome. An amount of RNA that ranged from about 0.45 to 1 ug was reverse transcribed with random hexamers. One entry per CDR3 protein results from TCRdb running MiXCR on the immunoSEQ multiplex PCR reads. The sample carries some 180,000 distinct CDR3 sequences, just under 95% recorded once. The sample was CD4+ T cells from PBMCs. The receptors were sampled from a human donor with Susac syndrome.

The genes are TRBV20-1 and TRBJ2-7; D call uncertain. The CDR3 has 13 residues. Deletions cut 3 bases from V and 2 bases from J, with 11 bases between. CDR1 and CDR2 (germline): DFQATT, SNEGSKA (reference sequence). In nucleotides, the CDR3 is TGCAGTGCTAGTGTCGACGGAACCTACGAGCAGTACTTC. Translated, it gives CSASVDGTYEQYF.

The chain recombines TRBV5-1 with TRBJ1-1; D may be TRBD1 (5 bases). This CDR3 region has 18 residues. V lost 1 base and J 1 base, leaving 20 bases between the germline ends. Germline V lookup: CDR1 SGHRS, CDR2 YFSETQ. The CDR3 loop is CASSLSLNRLVSNTEAFF. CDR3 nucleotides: TGCGCCAGCAGCTTGTCTCTGAACAGGCTGGTGTCGAACACTGAAGCTTTCTTT. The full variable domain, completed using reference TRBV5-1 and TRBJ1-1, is KAGVTQTPRYLIKTRGQQVTLSCSPISGHRSVSWYQQTPGQGLQFLFEYFSETQRNKGNFPGRFSGRQFSNSRSEMNVSTLELGDSALYLCASSLSLNRLVSNTEAFFGQGTRLTVV.

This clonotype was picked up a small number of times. CDR3 in amino acids: CASSLRAGELFF. CDR3 nucleotide sequence: TGTGCCAGCAGTTTACGGGCCGGGGAGCTGTTTTTT. This chain links TRBV28 with TRBJ2-2; no clear D gene. CDR3 length: 12 residues. Trimming cost V 2 bases and J 6 bases, with 4 bases left between them. CDR1 and CDR2 (germline): MDHEN, SYDVKM.

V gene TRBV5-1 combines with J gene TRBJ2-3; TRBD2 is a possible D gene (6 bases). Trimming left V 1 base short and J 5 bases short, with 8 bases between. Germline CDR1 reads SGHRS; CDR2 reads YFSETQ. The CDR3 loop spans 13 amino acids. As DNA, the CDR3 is TGCGCCAGCAGCTTGCGAGCGGGAGATACGCAGTATTTT. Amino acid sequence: CASSLRAGDTQYF.

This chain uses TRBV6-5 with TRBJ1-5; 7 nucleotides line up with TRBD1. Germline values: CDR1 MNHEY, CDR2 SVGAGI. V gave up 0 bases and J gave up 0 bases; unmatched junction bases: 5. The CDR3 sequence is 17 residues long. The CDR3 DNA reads TGTGCCAGCAGTTACTCCCTGGACAGGATTAGCAATCAGCCCCAGCATTTT. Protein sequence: CASSYSLDRISNQPQHF.

CDR3 amino acids: CSARDPRADGYTF. The CDR3, as DNA: TGCAGTGCTAGAGATCCTCGGGCTGATGGCTACACCTTC. The chain recombines TRBV20-1 with TRBJ1-2; D is unclear. Between the trimmed V and J ends, which lost 0 bases and 6 bases, there was a span of 11 bases. Germline CDR1 reads DFQATT; CDR2 reads SNEGSKA (reference sequence). This CDR3 comprises 13 residues.

In nucleotides, the CDR3 is TGTGCCAGCAGCGTACGGTGGATGAACACTGAAGCTTTCTTT. This codes for CASSVRWMNTEAFF. This sequence joins TRBV5-4 and TRBJ1-1; D not certain. The V and J ends lost 4 bases and 0 bases respectively, with 10 bases between them. Germline V lookup: CDR1 SGHNT, CDR2 YYREEE (reference sequence). The CDR3 loop spans 14 amino acids.

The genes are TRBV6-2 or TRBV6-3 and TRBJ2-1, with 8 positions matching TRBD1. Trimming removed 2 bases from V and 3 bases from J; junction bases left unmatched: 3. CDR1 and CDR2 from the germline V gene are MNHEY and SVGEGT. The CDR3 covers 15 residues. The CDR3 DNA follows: TGTGCCAGCAGTTACGGAACAGGGGGCTACAATGAGCAGTTCTTC. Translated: CASSYGTGGYNEQFF.

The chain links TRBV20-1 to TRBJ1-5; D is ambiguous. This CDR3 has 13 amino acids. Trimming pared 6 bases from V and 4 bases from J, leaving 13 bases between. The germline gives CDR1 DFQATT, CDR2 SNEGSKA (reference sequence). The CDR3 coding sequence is TGCAGTGCAGAACTCGATGGAAATCAGCCCCAGCATTTT. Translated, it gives CSAELDGNQPQHF.

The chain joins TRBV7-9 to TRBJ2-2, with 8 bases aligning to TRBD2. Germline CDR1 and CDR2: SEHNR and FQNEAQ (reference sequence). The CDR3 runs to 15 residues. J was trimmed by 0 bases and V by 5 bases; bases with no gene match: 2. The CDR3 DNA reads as TGTGCCAGCAGCCTTAGCGGGACGAACACCGGGGAGCTGTTTTTT. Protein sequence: CASSLSGTNTGELFF.

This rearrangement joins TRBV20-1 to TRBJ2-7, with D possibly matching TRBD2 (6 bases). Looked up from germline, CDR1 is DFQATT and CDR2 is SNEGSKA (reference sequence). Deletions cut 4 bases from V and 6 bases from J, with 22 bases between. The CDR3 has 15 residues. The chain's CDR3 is CSATAAGRGGLEQYF. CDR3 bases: TGCAGTGCTACGGCCGCGGGGAGAGGCGGTCTCGAGCAGTACTTC.

CDR3 residues: CASSARTGGYGYTF. CDR3 DNA: TGTGCCAGCAGCGCCCGGACAGGGGGCTATGGCTACACCTTC. The V and J genes are TRBV5-6 and TRBJ1-2, with 10 bases fitting TRBD1. CDR3 length: 14 residues. Per the germline V gene, CDR1 is SGHDT and CDR2 is YYEEEE. The junction had 4 bases not matched to a gene; V was cut back by 4 bases and J by 4 bases.

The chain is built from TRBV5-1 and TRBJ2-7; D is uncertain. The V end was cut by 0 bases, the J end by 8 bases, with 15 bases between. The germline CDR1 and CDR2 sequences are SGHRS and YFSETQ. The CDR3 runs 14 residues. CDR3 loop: CASSLDVSLSQQYF. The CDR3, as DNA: TGCGCCAGCAGCTTGGACGTTTCGCTTTCCCAGCAGTACTTC.

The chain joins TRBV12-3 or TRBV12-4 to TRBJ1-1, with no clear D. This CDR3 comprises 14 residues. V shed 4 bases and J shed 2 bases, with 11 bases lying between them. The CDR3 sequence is CASSSRTENTEAFF. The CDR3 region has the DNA TGTGCCAGCAGTTCAAGGACGGAAAACACTGAAGCTTTCTTT.

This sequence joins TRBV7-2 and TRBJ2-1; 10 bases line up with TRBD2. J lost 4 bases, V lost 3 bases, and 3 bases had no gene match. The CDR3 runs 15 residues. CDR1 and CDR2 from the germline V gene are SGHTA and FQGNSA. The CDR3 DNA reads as TGTGCCAGCAGCTTGTTAGCGGGGGGTTACAATGAGCAGTTCTTC. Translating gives CASSLLAGGYNEQFF.

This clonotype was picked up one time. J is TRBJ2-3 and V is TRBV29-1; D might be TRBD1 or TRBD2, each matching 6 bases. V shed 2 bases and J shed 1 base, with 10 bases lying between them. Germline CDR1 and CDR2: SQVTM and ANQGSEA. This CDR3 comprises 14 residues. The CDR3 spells CSVEHGGRTDTQYF. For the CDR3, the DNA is TGCAGCGTTGAACACGGGGGCCGCACAGATACGCAGTATTTT.

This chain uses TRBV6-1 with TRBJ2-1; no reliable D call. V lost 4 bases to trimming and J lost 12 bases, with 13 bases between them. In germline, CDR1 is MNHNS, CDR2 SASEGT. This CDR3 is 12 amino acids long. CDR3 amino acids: CASSVAQPGQFF. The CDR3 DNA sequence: TGTGCCAGCAGTGTAGCCCAACCGGGGCAGTTCTTC.

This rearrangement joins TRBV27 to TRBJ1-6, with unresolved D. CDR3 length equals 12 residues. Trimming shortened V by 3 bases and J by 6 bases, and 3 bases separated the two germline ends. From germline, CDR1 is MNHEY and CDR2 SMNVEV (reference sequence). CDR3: CASSFPNSPLHF. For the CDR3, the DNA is TGTGCCAGCAGTTTCCCTAATTCACCCCTCCACTTT.

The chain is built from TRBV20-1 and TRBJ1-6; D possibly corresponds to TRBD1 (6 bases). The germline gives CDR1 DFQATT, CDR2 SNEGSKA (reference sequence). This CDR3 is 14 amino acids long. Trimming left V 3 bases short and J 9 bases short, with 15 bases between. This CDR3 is CSARGAGVGSPLHF. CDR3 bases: TGCAGTGCTAGGGGGGCCGGCGTAGGTTCACCCCTCCACTTT.

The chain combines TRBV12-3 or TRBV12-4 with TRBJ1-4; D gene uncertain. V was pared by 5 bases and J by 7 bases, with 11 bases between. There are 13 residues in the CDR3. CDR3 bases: TGTGCCAGCAGTCCCCGCCGTAGTGAAAAACTGTTTTTT. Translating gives CASSPRRSEKLFF.

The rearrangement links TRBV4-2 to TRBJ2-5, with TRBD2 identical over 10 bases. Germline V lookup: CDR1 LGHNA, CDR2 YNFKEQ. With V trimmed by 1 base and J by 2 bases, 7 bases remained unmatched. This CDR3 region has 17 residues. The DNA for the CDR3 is TGTGCCAGCAGCCAAGTTCTAGCGGGAGAGGGACAAGAGACCCAGTACTTC. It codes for CASSQVLAGEGQETQYF.

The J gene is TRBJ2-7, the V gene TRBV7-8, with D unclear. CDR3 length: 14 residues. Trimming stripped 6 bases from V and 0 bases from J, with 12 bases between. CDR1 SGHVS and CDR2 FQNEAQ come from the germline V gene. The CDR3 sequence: CASSSSVFSYEQYF. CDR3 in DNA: TGTGCCAGCAGTTCTTCCGTTTTCTCCTACGAGCAGTACTTC.

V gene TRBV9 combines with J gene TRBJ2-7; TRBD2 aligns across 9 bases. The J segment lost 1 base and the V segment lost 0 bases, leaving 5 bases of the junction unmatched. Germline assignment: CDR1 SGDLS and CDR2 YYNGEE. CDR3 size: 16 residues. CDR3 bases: TGTGCCAGCAGCGTAGTGCCTAGCGGGGCATCCTACGAGCAGTACTTC. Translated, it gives CASSVVPSGASYEQYF.

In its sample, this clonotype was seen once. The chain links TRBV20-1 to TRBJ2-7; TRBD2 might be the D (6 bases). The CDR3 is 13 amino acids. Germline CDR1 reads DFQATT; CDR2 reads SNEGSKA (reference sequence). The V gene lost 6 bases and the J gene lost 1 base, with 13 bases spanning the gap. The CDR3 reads CSALPGDSYEQYF. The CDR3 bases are TGCAGTGCCCTCCCGGGGGATTCCTACGAGCAGTACTTC.

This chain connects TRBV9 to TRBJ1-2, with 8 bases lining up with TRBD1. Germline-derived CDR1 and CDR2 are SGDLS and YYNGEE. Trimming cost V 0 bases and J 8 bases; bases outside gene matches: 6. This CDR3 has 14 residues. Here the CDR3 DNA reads TGTGCCAGCAGCGTAGACCAGGGGGCGTCGGGCTACACCTTC. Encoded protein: CASSVDQGASGYTF.

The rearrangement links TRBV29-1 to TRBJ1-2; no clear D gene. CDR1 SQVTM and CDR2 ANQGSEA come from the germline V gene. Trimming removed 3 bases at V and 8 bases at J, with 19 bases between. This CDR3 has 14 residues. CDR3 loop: CSVDKVSLLTGYTF. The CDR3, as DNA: TGCAGCGTTGATAAGGTCAGCCTTCTGACGGGCTACACCTTC. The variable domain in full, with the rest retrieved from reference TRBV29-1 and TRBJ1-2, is SAVISQKPSRDICQRGTSLTIQCQVDSQVTMMFWYRQQPGQSLTLIATANQGSEATYESGFVIDKFPISRPNLTFSTLTVSNMSPEDSSIYLCSVDKVSLLTGYTFGSGTRLTVV.

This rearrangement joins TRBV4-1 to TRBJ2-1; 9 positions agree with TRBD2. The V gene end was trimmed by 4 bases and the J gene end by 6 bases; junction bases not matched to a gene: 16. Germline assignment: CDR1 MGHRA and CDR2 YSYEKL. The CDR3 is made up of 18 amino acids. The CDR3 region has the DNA TGCGCCAGCAGCCGAGAGGCGGCAGGGACTAGCTTCGGCAATGAGCAGTTCTTC. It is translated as CASSREAAGTSFGNEQFF.

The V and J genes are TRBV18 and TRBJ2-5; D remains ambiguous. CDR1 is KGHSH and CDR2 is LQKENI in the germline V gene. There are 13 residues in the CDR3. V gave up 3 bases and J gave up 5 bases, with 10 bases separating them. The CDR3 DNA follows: TGTGCCAGCTCACCCGCGGCCGGGGAGACCCAGTACTTC. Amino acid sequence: CASSPAAGETQYF.

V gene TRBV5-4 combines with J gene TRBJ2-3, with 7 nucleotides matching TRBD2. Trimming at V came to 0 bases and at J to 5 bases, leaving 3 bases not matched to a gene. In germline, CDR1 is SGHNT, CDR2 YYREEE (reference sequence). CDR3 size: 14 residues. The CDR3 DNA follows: TGTGCCAGCAGCTTGGCGGGAGGAGAAGATACGCAGTATTTT. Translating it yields CASSLAGGEDTQYF.

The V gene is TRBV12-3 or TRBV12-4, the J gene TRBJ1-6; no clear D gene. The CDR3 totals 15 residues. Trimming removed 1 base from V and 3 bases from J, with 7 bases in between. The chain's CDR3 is CASSLEQIYNSPLHF. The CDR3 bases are TGTGCCAGCAGTTTAGAACAGATCTATAATTCACCCCTCCACTTT.

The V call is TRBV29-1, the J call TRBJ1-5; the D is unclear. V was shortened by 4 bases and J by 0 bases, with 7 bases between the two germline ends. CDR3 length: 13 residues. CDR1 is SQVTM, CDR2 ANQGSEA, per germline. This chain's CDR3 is CSVGDGSNQPQHF. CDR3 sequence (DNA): TGCAGCGTTGGCGACGGTAGCAATCAGCCCCAGCATTTT.

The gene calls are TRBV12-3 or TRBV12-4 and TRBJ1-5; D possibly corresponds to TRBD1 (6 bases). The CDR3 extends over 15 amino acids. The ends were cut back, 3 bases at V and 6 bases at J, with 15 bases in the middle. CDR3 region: CASSFRGGIGQPQHF. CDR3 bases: TGTGCCAGCAGTTTCAGGGGAGGAATAGGTCAGCCCCAGCATTTT.